This TCR beta chain stems from a study of T cells in Graves' hyperthyroidism and ophthalmopathy. At the level of the study: Prior to any treatment, at the point of initial diagnosis, peripheral blood was collected.

Study-level points and caveats: Most expanded thyroid clonotypes above 0.001 recurred in blood.

The CDR3 has 14 amino acids. Germline V CDR1 and CDR2: SGHNT, YENEEA. Trimming removed 7 bases from V and 9 bases from J, with 19 bases in between. Each person with ophthalmopathy scored at least 3 on the Clinical Activity Score, reached NOSPECS grade 4 or higher, and had been ill under 3 months. The PBMCs had their origin in less than 13 ml of fresh peripheral blood. TCR beta CDR3 regions were amplified from RNA transcripts. The HTBI primer set served for first-round RT-PCR of the TCR CDR3. TCRdb called the multiplex PCR reads again in MiXCR, with one record for every CDR3 protein. Seen here are about 400,000 distinct CDR3 sequences, over 12% observed once, and the top ten hold 25% to 30%. About this clonotype: Its antigen is undetermined.

V usage is TRBV11-3 and J usage is TRBJ2-1; D is uncertain. The source material was blood. The source is a man aged 50-59 years with Graves' ophthalmopathy. For the CDR3, the DNA is TGTGCCAGCATGGATCGAGCTAGTCTCGGTGAGCAGTTCTTC. Protein: CASMDRASLGEQFF.